This TCR beta chain originates from a study of cytomegalovirus exposure and HLA in healthy donors. Points on this clone: Its specificity is not known.

The CDR3 runs 15 residues. Germline lookup yields CDR1 GTSNPN and CDR2 SVGIG (reference sequence). The trim removed 0 bases at V and 4 bases at J, leaving 9 bases unmatched. PCR used 60 Vbeta primers and 13 Jbeta primers. Method: immunoSEQ multiplex PCR; TCRdb's copy keeps in-frame clones and lacks some. The data show roughly 160,000 clones, around four fifths seen once. The study, taken as a whole, reports: For most TCR beta V segments, an earlier analysis put the productive rate at about 87% or about 30% of the time.

Source material: PBMCs. This sequence joins TRBV30 and TRBJ2-7, with 7 bases that match TRBD2. The source of this sequence is a man aged 30-40 years in good health and CMV-seronegative. CDR3 DNA: TGTGCCTGGAGTGTACTGGGGGGAGGGCCTTACGAGCAGTACTTC. Protein sequence: CAWSVLGGGPYEQYF. Based on the CDR3 plus reference TRBV30 and TRBJ2-7, the full variable domain is SQTIHQWPATLVQPVGSPLSLECTVEGTSNPNLYWYRQAAGRGLQLLFYSVGIGQISSEVPQNLSASRPQDRQFILSSKKLLLSDSGFYLCAWSVLGGGPYEQYFGPGTRLTVT.